Shown below are 15 T cell receptor beta chains from a single sample sequenced in a study of cytomegalovirus exposure and HLA in healthy donors. The PCR used 60 Vbeta and 13 Jbeta primers. The repertoire was sequenced with immunoSEQ multiplex PCR; TCRdb's copy has only in-frame clones and lacks some. This table holds 150,000 to 160,000 clones, 70% to 80% found once. The sample comprised PBMCs. All receptors come from a woman between 40 and 55 years old in good health and CMV-seronegative.

The V gene is TRBV27, the J gene TRBJ2-7; 7 bases map to TRBD1. The CDR3 length is 14 residues. CDR1 is MNHEY, CDR2 SMNVEV, per germline (reference sequence). Unmatched junction bases numbered 7, after V lost 5 bases and J lost 3 bases. In DNA, the CDR3 is TGTGCCAGCAGTAGCGACAGGGTAGGCTACGAGCAGTACTTC. This sequence encodes CASSSDRVGYEQYF.

The rearrangement links TRBV7-8 to TRBJ1-1; D call uncertain. Germline CDR1 SGHVS, CDR2 FQNEAQ. The CDR3 sequence is 13 residues long. Between the trimmed V and J ends, which lost 0 bases and 3 bases, there was a span of 5 bases. This CDR3 reads CASSLAEDTEAFF. CDR3 DNA: TGTGCCAGCAGCTTAGCGGAGGACACTGAAGCTTTCTTT.

The CDR3 region has the DNA TGTGCCAGCAGTTACTCGTGGCAGTTTTCTTACACCATATATTTT. Protein product: CASSYSWQFSYTIYF. V and J are TRBV6-5 and TRBJ1-3, with D uncertain. V dropped 0 bases and J dropped 8 bases, with 14 bases sitting between them. This CDR3 region has 15 residues. The V gene's germline CDR1 is MNHEY and CDR2 SVGAGI.

The CDR3, as DNA: TGCAGCGTTCTCCCCCTGCCAGGGGCCAGGAACACTGAAGCTTTCTTT. Translated, it gives CSVLPLPGARNTEAFF. The chain has TRBV29-1 and TRBJ1-1, with D possibly TRBD1 on 6 matching bases. Trimming removed 5 bases from V and 1 base from J, with 20 bases in between. The CDR3 loop spans 16 amino acids. CDR1 SQVTM and CDR2 ANQGSEA come from the germline V gene.

The chain recombines TRBV5-6 with TRBJ1-2, with 7 positions matching TRBD1. CDR3 length: 15 residues. The germline CDR1 and CDR2 sequences are SGHDT and YYEEEE. Trimming removed 5 bases from V and 5 bases from J; junction bases left unmatched: 12. This chain's CDR3 is CASSSTGTAYYGYTF. For the CDR3, the DNA is TGTGCCAGCAGTTCTACCGGGACAGCCTATTATGGCTACACCTTC.

The chain joins TRBV6-5 to TRBJ1-1; no reliable D call. CDR3 length equals 15 residues. Trimming shortened V by 2 bases and J by 0 bases, and 10 bases separated the two germline ends. In germline, CDR1 is MNHEY, CDR2 SVGAGI. CDR3 coding DNA: TGTGCCAGCAGTTACGCGCGGTCTTTGAACACTGAAGCTTTCTTT. Translated, it gives CASSYARSLNTEAFF.

The chain joins TRBV9 to TRBJ2-2, with no clear D. CDR3 length: 16 amino acids. V dropped 3 bases and J dropped 2 bases, with 14 bases sitting between them. The germline gives CDR1 SGDLS, CDR2 YYNGEE. The CDR3: CASSGTPRSNTGELFF. The CDR3 DNA reads as TGTGCCAGCAGCGGAACACCTAGGTCTAACACCGGGGAGCTGTTTTTT. The variable domain in full, completed from reference TRBV9 and TRBJ2-2, reads DSGVTQTPKHLITATGQRVTLRCSPRSGDLSVYWYQQSLDQGLQFLIQYYNGEERAKGNILERFSAQQFPDLHSELNLSSLELGDSALYFCASSGTPRSNTGELFFGEGSRLTVL.

The chain uses TRBV10-3 and TRBJ2-5, with D possibly matching TRBD1 (5 bases). The CDR3 covers 15 residues. Trimming cost V 0 bases and J 1 base, with 9 bases left between them. Germline V gene lookup returns CDR1 ENHRY and CDR2 SYGVKD. The DNA for the CDR3 is TGTGCCATCAGTGAGTCACAGGTTTTCCAAGAGACCCAGTACTTC. Protein product: CAISESQVFQETQYF.

The chain joins TRBV25-1 to TRBJ2-7, with 12 bases identical to TRBD2. This CDR3 contains 16 residues. Trimming cost V 1 base and J 3 bases; bases outside gene matches: 4. Germline V CDR1 and CDR2: MGHDK, SYGVNS. The CDR3 DNA follows: TGTGCCAGCAGTGAATCCGGACTAGCGGGATACTACGAGCAGTACTTC. Its translation is CASSESGLAGYYEQYF.

The chain uses TRBV5-1 and TRBJ1-1; no definite D call. The CDR3 spans 16 residues. Germline values: CDR1 SGHRS, CDR2 YFSETQ. Trimming stripped 1 base from V and 3 bases from J, with 16 bases between. The DNA for the CDR3 is TGCGCCAGCAGCTTGAGGTGGGTCGGAGGCGACACTGAAGCTTTCTTT. The encoded protein is CASSLRWVGGDTEAFF.

This chain uses TRBV11-3 with TRBJ2-3, with 7 bases lining up with TRBD2. This CDR3 has 16 residues. Germline V gives CDR1 SGHNT, CDR2 YENEEA. J lost 4 bases, V lost 6 bases, and 13 bases had no gene match. The CDR3 nucleotides read TGTGCCAGCAGGGAAGCTCCGGGACTAAGCGCAGATACGCAGTATTTT. Protein sequence: CASREAPGLSADTQYF.

This clone has only a few counts. CDR3 bases: TGTGCCAGCAGCCACCCTCAGAGGGGGTTGATCAATCAGCCCCAGCATTTT. Translated: CASSHPQRGLINQPQHF. The J gene is TRBJ1-5, the V gene TRBV28, with D maybe TRBD1 (6 bases). Germline CDR1 reads MDHEN; CDR2 reads SYDVKM. The CDR3 totals 17 residues. Trimming pared 6 bases from V and 3 bases from J, leaving 21 bases between.

On this clone itself: Germline is not matched at one junction end, which may reflect a read error. The chain combines TRBV7-9 with TRBJ1-2, with D possibly matching TRBD1 (5 bases). CDR1 SEHNR and CDR2 FQNEAQ come from the germline V gene (reference sequence). The CDR3 covers 13 residues. In DNA, the CDR3 is TGTGCCAGCAGCTTACAAGCTGTAGGGGTGGAACTGTTC. It specifies CASSLQAVGVELF. The full variable domain, rest sourced from reference TRBV7-9 and TRBJ1-2, is DTGVSQNPRHKITKRGQNVTFRCDPISEHNRLYWYRQTLGQGPEFLTYFQNEAQLEKSRLLSDRFSAERPKGSFSTLEIQRTEQGDSAMYLCASSLQAVGVELFGSGTRLTVV.

This chain joins TRBV6-5 and TRBJ1-5, with a possible D match to TRBD1 (5 bases). The germline V gene encodes CDR1 MNHEY and CDR2 SVGAGI. This CDR3 comprises 14 residues. V shed 6 bases and J shed 1 base, with 10 bases lying between them. The CDR3 protein is CASRNGGSNQPQHF. In DNA, the CDR3 is TGTGCCAGCAGAAACGGGGGGAGCAATCAGCCCCAGCATTTT.

This clone was recorded a few times. As DNA, the CDR3 is TGTGCCAGCAGTGAAGGTTTCTCCGGGACAGGGTGGTACGAGCAGTACTTC. Translation gives CASSEGFSGTGWYEQYF. V usage is TRBV2 and J usage is TRBJ2-7; 9 positions match TRBD1. CDR1 and CDR2 (germline): SNHLY, FYNNEI. The CDR3 loop spans 17 amino acids. The ends lost 1 base at V and 4 bases at J; junction bases unmatched: 11.